This TCR beta chain was identified in a study of cytomegalovirus exposure and HLA in healthy donors. Libraries were prepared by immunoSEQ multiplex PCR; TCRdb keeps only in-frame clonotypes and omits some of them. Of about 66,000 clones in the sample, approximately 97% were seen once. This CDR3 is 15 amino acids long. Germline CDR1 LNHDA, CDR2 SQIVND (reference sequence). The ends were cut back, 3 bases at V and 0 bases at J, with 8 bases in the middle. This receptor was obtained from a woman under 30 in good health and CMV-seropositive. The chain employs TRBV19 and TRBJ2-2; no definite D call. Sequencing input: PBMCs. The CDR3 loop reads CASSILQANTGELFF. In DNA form, the CDR3 reads TGTGCCAGTAGTATTCTGCAGGCGAACACCGGGGAGCTGTTTTTT.